These 12 T cell receptor beta chains were all obtained from the same sample, sequenced in a study of pediatric ulcerative colitis. Only in-frame clones appear in the TCRdb table, and some are missing; sequencing was by immunoSEQ multiplex PCR. Found here are about 32,000 clones, roughly four fifths of them singletons; the top ten hold approximately 4.5%. Sequencing used blood. Receptors were obtained from a boy under 18 with severe ulcerative colitis.

This chain connects TRBV13 to TRBJ2-4, with unresolved D. Trimming took 10 bases from V and 7 from J, leaving 14 bases between them. This CDR3 has 12 residues. Germline-derived CDR1 and CDR2 are PRHDT and FYEKMQ (reference sequence). In nucleotides, the CDR3 is TGTGCCACAGGCACCTTTGCTAACATTCAGTACTTC. Amino acid sequence: CATGTFANIQYF.

This chain connects TRBV9 to TRBJ1-2; D unclear. Per germline, CDR1 SGDLS and CDR2 YYNGEE. Trimming shortened V by 2 bases and J by 2 bases, and 4 bases separated the two germline ends. CDR3 size: 12 residues. CDR3 loop: CASSVYNYGYTF. CDR3 in DNA: TGTGCCAGCAGCGTCTACAACTATGGCTACACCTTC.

The V and J genes are TRBV19 and TRBJ2-7; D is possibly TRBD1 (6 bases). The CDR3 has 15 amino acids. Trimming shortened V by 3 bases and J by 3 bases, and 15 bases separated the two germline ends. Germline assignment: CDR1 LNHDA and CDR2 SQIVND (reference sequence). The DNA of the CDR3 is TGTGCCAGTAGTATTGGCCGAGGACAGAGCTACGAGCAGTACTTC. It is translated as CASSIGRGQSYEQYF.

The rearrangement links TRBV19 to TRBJ2-7, with 7 bases that match TRBD1. V was clipped by 3 bases and J by 6 bases; unmatched bases: 5. Germline V lookup: CDR1 LNHDA, CDR2 SQIVND (reference sequence). The CDR3 consists of 13 residues. The CDR3 protein is CASSILGTAEQYF. The CDR3 DNA reads TGTGCCAGTAGTATCCTCGGGACAGCCGAGCAGTACTTC. Full variable domain (missing parts from reference TRBV19 and TRBJ2-7): DGGITQSPKYLFRKEGQNVTLSCEQNLNHDAMYWYRQDPGQGLRLIYYSQIVNDFQKGDIAEGYSVSREKKESFPLTVTSAQKNPTAFYLCASSILGTAEQYFGPGTRLTVT.

This clone has only one observation. The chain is built from TRBV19 and TRBJ1-2; TRBD1 might be the D (6 bases). Per germline, CDR1 LNHDA and CDR2 SQIVND (reference sequence). The CDR3 sequence is 15 residues long. V lost 7 bases and J 2 bases, leaving 17 bases between the germline ends. The CDR3 sequence: CASTPPEGQNYGYTF. The CDR3 coding sequence is TGTGCCAGTACCCCCCCCGAAGGACAGAACTATGGCTACACCTTC.

This chain connects TRBV6-1 to TRBJ2-7; the match to TRBD1 covers 9 bases. This CDR3 has 14 residues. The V and J ends lost 3 bases and 4 bases, in that order; junction bases with no gene match: 4. Germline-derived CDR1 and CDR2 are MNHNS and SASEGT. The CDR3 region is CASSEGTGNYEQYF. Written as DNA, the CDR3 is TGTGCCAGCAGTGAGGGGACAGGGAATTACGAGCAGTACTTC.

The rearrangement joins TRBV5-1 to TRBJ2-5; no firm D call. Trimming shortened V by 4 bases and J by 5 bases, and 15 bases separated the two germline ends. This CDR3 contains 14 residues. The germline gives CDR1 SGHRS, CDR2 YFSETQ. The CDR3 bases are TGCGCCAGCAGCCCGATAGGGTCTAGGGAGACCCAGTACTTC. Amino acids: CASSPIGSRETQYF. The full variable domain, completed using reference TRBV5-1 and TRBJ2-5, is KAGVTQTPRYLIKTRGQQVTLSCSPISGHRSVSWYQQTPGQGLQFLFEYFSETQRNKGNFPGRFSGRQFSNSRSEMNVSTLELGDSALYLCASSPIGSRETQYFGPGTRLLVL.

The genes are TRBV9 and TRBJ2-3; D gene unclear. V lost 0 bases to trimming and J lost 0 bases, with 14 bases between them. Germline assignment: CDR1 SGDLS and CDR2 YYNGEE. This CDR3 has 17 amino acids. The CDR3 DNA is TGTGCCAGCAGCGTAGGCGTGAGACTGGAAAGCACAGATACGCAGTATTTT. Translating gives CASSVGVRLESTDTQYF.

The chain joins TRBV6-5 to TRBJ2-5, with 10 bases lining up with TRBD2. The J segment lost 4 bases and the V segment lost 2 bases, leaving 7 bases of the junction unmatched. Looked up from germline, CDR1 is MNHEY and CDR2 is SVGAGI. The CDR3 is 16 residues long. CDR3 sequence (DNA): TGTGCCAGCAGTTACCAGCGGGGGGGCTTGGGAGAGACCCAGTACTTC. Its translation is CASSYQRGGLGETQYF.

The chain carries TRBV28 and TRBJ1-2, with D perhaps TRBD1 (5 bases). Trimming removed 2 bases from V and 4 bases from J, with 8 bases in between. Germline CDR1 reads MDHEN; CDR2 reads SYDVKM. The CDR3 is 13 amino acids. This chain's CDR3 is CASSLGALYGYTF. CDR3 DNA sequence: TGTGCCAGCAGTTTAGGGGCCCTCTATGGCTACACCTTC.

The J gene is TRBJ2-5, the V gene TRBV30; TRBD2 is a possible D gene (6 bases). The length of the CDR3 is 14 residues. Germline V gives CDR1 GTSNPN, CDR2 SVGIG (reference sequence). The germline V and J ends were trimmed by 2 bases and 5 bases, with 15 bases remaining between them. The chain's CDR3 is CAWSTVGSIETQYF. In nucleotides, the CDR3 is TGTGCCTGGAGTACGGTCGGGAGTATTGAGACCCAGTACTTC.

This clone was seen more than once but under ten times. CDR3 region: CASSESRGGARGYTF. CDR3 DNA: TGTGCCAGCAGTGAAAGCCGTGGAGGGGCGCGGGGCTACACCTTC. The J gene is TRBJ1-2, the V gene TRBV2, with a tentative D call TRBD1 (5 bases). V lost 2 bases and J 8 bases, leaving 18 bases between the germline ends. CDR3 size: 15 residues. The germline gives CDR1 SNHLY, CDR2 FYNNEI.